The text below deals with one T cell receptor (beta chain). Its antigen is undetermined. The data are from a study of T cell responses to AZD1222 COVID-19 vaccine. CDR1 LGHNA and CDR2 YNFKEQ come from the germline V gene. Trimming left V 0 bases short and J 8 bases short, with 13 bases between. The CDR3 totals 14 residues. Study-wide results and caveats: Among those given AZD1222, only six were seropositive at baseline.

Produced via immunoSEQ multiplex PCR; TCRdb's table is partial and in-frame only. The sample carries under 75,000 clones, roughly 90% recorded once. The chain carries TRBV4-2 and TRBJ1-2; D gene uncertain. The material sequenced was peripheral blood, taken on day 0 of AZD1222 vaccination. The receptor's source is an adult in good health. For the CDR3, the DNA is TGTGCCAGCAGCCAAGATAGAAGGTCGGGGGGCTACACCTTC. Its translation is CASSQDRRSGGYTF.